These 30 T cell receptor beta chains originate from one sample sequenced in a study of chemoradiotherapy in HPV16-positive cancers. Clones were sequenced by immunoSEQ multiplex PCR, and TCRdb holds only the in-frame ones, with some missing. Among 6,600 or so clones listed, approximately 88% were seen once. The sequencing used tumor tissue, collected from a patient who underwent chemoradiotherapy. These TCRs come from a human donor with HPV-associated anogenital cancer.

This sequence joins TRBV6-5 and TRBJ2-3, with a tentative D call TRBD2 (5 bases). Germline CDR1 and CDR2: MNHEY and SVGAGI. The germline V and J ends were trimmed by 6 bases and 0 bases, with 13 bases remaining between them. The CDR3 contains 15 residues. CDR3 nucleotides: TGTGCCAGCAGCACCACGCTAGCTAGCACAGATACGCAGTATTTT. Protein sequence: CASSTTLASTDTQYF.

The CDR3 region is CASSKTFGNTIYF. Here the CDR3 DNA reads TGTGCCAGCAGCAAAACCTTTGGAAACACCATATATTTT. V and J are TRBV6-5 and TRBJ1-3; D ambiguous. Germline values: CDR1 MNHEY, CDR2 SVGAGI. V lost 6 bases and J lost 3, with 9 bases in between. The CDR3 extends over 13 amino acids.

The chain has TRBV27 and TRBJ2-1; tentative D call: TRBD2 (6 bases). CDR3 length: 15 residues. Germline lookup yields CDR1 MNHEY and CDR2 SMNVEV (reference sequence). V gave up 4 bases and J gave up 3 bases, with 13 bases separating them. In nucleotides, the CDR3 is TGTGCCAGCAGTTCAGCCGGGAGTAGCTACAATGAGCAGTTCTTC. This translates into CASSSAGSSYNEQFF.

Concerning this clone itself: This sample also contains other DNA sequences that code for the same CDR3. The genes are TRBV19 and TRBJ2-6, with a tentative D call TRBD1 (5 bases). V was shortened by 7 bases and J by 2 bases, with 12 bases between the two germline ends. The germline V gene has CDR1 LNHDA and CDR2 SQIVND (reference sequence). The CDR3 is 15 residues long. In DNA form, the CDR3 reads TGTGCCAGTAACCAGGGAAGTACTGGGGCCAACGTCCTGACTTTC. It yields the protein CASNQGSTGANVLTF. The full variable domain, its missing parts supplied by reference TRBV19 and TRBJ2-6, is DGGITQSPKYLFRKEGQNVTLSCEQNLNHDAMYWYRQDPGQGLRLIYYSQIVNDFQKGDIAEGYSVSREKKESFPLTVTSAQKNPTAFYLCASNQGSTGANVLTFGAGSRLTVL.

This chain joins TRBV30 and TRBJ2-1; D might be TRBD2 (5 bases). CDR3 length: 11 amino acids. Germline V gives CDR1 GTSNPN, CDR2 SVGIG (reference sequence). The germline V and J ends were trimmed by 5 bases and 12 bases, with 14 bases remaining between them. DNA for the CDR3: TGTGCCTGGGTTGTAACAGAGGGGCAGTTCTTC. It codes for CAWVVTEGQFF. Supplemented by reference TRBV30 and TRBJ2-1, the full variable domain reads SQTIHQWPATLVQPVGSPLSLECTVEGTSNPNLYWYRQAAGRGLQLLFYSVGIGQISSEVPQNLSASRPQDRQFILSSKKLLLSDSGFYLCAWVVTEGQFFGPGTRLTVL.

V gene TRBV20-1 combines with J gene TRBJ2-7; unclear D gene. Trimming shortened V by 0 bases and J by 6 bases, and 6 bases separated the two germline ends. The germline V gene has CDR1 DFQATT and CDR2 SNEGSKA (reference sequence). The length of the CDR3 is 11 residues. The CDR3: CSARDTVEQYF. The DNA of the CDR3 is TGCAGTGCTAGAGACACCGTCGAGCAGTACTTC.

This clone occurred a few times. The rearrangement links TRBV19 to TRBJ2-7; D is perhaps TRBD2 (6 bases). This CDR3 region has 14 residues. CDR1 and CDR2 from the germline V gene are LNHDA and SQIVND (reference sequence). Trimming cost V 3 bases and J 2 bases, with 11 bases left between them. The CDR3 DNA follows: TGTGCCAGTAGTATGACTAGTAGGACCTACGAGCAGTACTTC. Translating it yields CASSMTSRTYEQYF.

The CDR3 sequence: CASSLSFVNEQFF. CDR3 coding DNA: TGTGCCAGCAGCTTAAGTTTCGTGAATGAGCAGTTCTTC. The V gene is TRBV7-9, the J gene TRBJ2-1; D unclear. Germline CDR1 and CDR2: SEHNR and FQNEAQ (reference sequence). The CDR3 is made up of 13 amino acids. Deletions cut 2 bases from V and 7 bases from J, with 9 bases between.

The V gene is TRBV19, the J gene TRBJ1-3, with a possible D match to TRBD1 (5 bases). Germline-derived CDR1 and CDR2 are LNHDA and SQIVND (reference sequence). V shed 11 bases and J shed 7 bases, with 24 bases lying between them. The CDR3 is 15 residues long. The CDR3 bases are TGTGCCTCCCAAAGGAGCGGTAGGGGAATGAACACCATATATTTT. Translating it yields CASQRSGRGMNTIYF.

CDR3 region: CASSPGQGYSYEQYF. The CDR3, as DNA: TGTGCCAGCAGCCCCGGACAGGGCTACTCCTACGAGCAGTACTTC. The rearrangement links TRBV7-8 to TRBJ2-7; 8 bases line up with TRBD1. Germline values: CDR1 SGHVS, CDR2 FQNEAQ. The CDR3 loop spans 15 amino acids. Trimming at V came to 5 bases and at J to 0 bases, leaving 6 bases not matched to a gene. Full variable domain (remainder filled in from reference TRBV7-8 and TRBJ2-7): GAGVSQSPRYKVAKRGQDVALRCDPISGHVSLFWYQQALGQGPEFLTYFQNEAQLDKSGLPSDRFFAERPEGSVSTLKIQRTQQEDSAVYLCASSPGQGYSYEQYFGPGTRLTVT.

In nucleotides, the CDR3 is TGTGCCAGCAGTGTAGGTACCGGGAGGGACGAGCAGTACTTC. Translating it yields CASSVGTGRDEQYF. The rearrangement links TRBV6-1 to TRBJ2-7, with 8 nucleotides matching TRBD2. The germline CDR1 and CDR2 sequences are MNHNS and SASEGT. CDR3 size: 14 residues. With V trimmed by 4 bases and J by 5 bases, 7 bases remained unmatched.

V usage is TRBV29-1 and J usage is TRBJ2-2, with a possible D match to TRBD2 (5 bases). V dropped 5 bases and J dropped 1 base, with 20 bases sitting between them. Germline-derived CDR1 and CDR2 are SQVTM and ANQGSEA. The CDR3 has 17 amino acids. The DNA for the CDR3 is TGCAGCGTTCCGAGCGGTGGAGGATTGGGGAACACCGGGGAGCTGTTTTTT. Its translation: CSVPSGGGLGNTGELFF.

CDR3 DNA sequence: TGTGCCAGCAGCGTAGGACTAGCGGGGACTTACGAGCAGTACTTC. Its protein is CASSVGLAGTYEQYF. The V gene is TRBV9, the J gene TRBJ2-7; 11 bases align to TRBD2. The V gene's germline CDR1 is SGDLS and CDR2 YYNGEE. V shed 0 bases, J shed 4 bases, and the junction held 3 bases outside the gene matches. This CDR3 region has 15 residues. The complete variable domain, with remaining parts taken from reference TRBV9 and TRBJ2-7, reads DSGVTQTPKHLITATGQRVTLRCSPRSGDLSVYWYQQSLDQGLQFLIQYYNGEERAKGNILERFSAQQFPDLHSELNLSSLELGDSALYFCASSVGLAGTYEQYFGPGTRLTVT.

V and J are TRBV5-1 and TRBJ2-2; 8 nucleotides match TRBD2. The germline gives CDR1 SGHRS, CDR2 YFSETQ. The CDR3 is 14 residues long. V was pared by 6 bases and J by 1 base, with 2 bases of the junction left unmatched. CDR3: CASMREVNTGELFF. The CDR3 DNA reads as TGCGCCAGCATGCGGGAGGTGAACACCGGGGAGCTGTTTTTT.

This clone was detected once. The rearrangement uses TRBV11-2 and TRBJ2-5; no clear D. The germline gives CDR1 SGHAT, CDR2 FQNNGV. The CDR3 covers 15 residues. The V gene lost 5 bases and the J gene lost 3 bases, with 16 bases spanning the gap. CDR3 protein: CASSIPQVGEETQYF. Written as DNA, the CDR3 is TGTGCCAGCAGCATCCCCCAGGTTGGGGAAGAGACCCAGTACTTC.

Written as DNA, the CDR3 is TGTGCCAGCAGCTCAGCCCGGGGGACTAGCGGCCCCTACGAGCAGTACTTC. Translation gives CASSSARGTSGPYEQYF. The chain uses TRBV13 and TRBJ2-7; 11 bases match TRBD2. Trimming cost V 4 bases and J 2 bases; bases outside gene matches: 10. This CDR3 region has 17 residues. Germline CDR1 PRHDT, CDR2 FYEKMQ (reference sequence).

This clone was seen once. This chain connects TRBV13 to TRBJ1-3; 9 nucleotides align to TRBD1. J was trimmed by 2 bases and V by 4 bases; bases with no gene match: 3. Germline CDR1 PRHDT, CDR2 FYEKMQ (reference sequence). This CDR3 contains 15 residues. The CDR3 region has the DNA TGTGCCAGCAGCTCGGGACAGGGAACTGGAAACACCATATATTTT. Protein: CASSSGQGTGNTIYF.

This chain joins TRBV20-1 and TRBJ2-7, with D hard to call. The CDR3 loop spans 11 amino acids. Trimming pared 1 base from V and 3 bases from J, leaving 4 bases between. Germline loops: CDR1 DFQATT, CDR2 SNEGSKA (reference sequence). CDR3 nucleotides: TGCAGTGCTAGAGGGGACTACGAGCAGTACTTC. It yields the protein CSARGDYEQYF.

The J gene is TRBJ2-7, the V gene TRBV7-9; no reliable D call. CDR1 SEHNR and CDR2 FQNEAQ come from the germline V gene (reference sequence). The CDR3 spans 12 residues. The ends were cut back, 5 bases at V and 1 base at J, with 6 bases in the middle. The CDR3 DNA follows: TGTGCCAGCAGCATCGGGTCCTACGAGCAGTACTTC. It translates to CASSIGSYEQYF.

The rearrangement links TRBV30 to TRBJ2-5; D is uncertain. This CDR3 spans 11 amino acids. Trimming shortened V by 5 bases and J by 5 bases, and 9 bases separated the two germline ends. The germline CDR1 and CDR2 sequences are GTSNPN and SVGIG (reference sequence). CDR3 residues: CAWDLGETQYF. Written as DNA, the CDR3 is TGTGCCTGGGACTTGGGGGAGACCCAGTACTTC.

The chain's CDR3 is CASSISGLWEKLFF. DNA of the CDR3: TGTGCCAGTAGTATCAGTGGGCTCTGGGAAAAACTGTTTTTT. V is TRBV19 and J is TRBJ1-4; D call uncertain. The ends were cut back, 3 bases at V and 8 bases at J, with 13 bases in the middle. CDR1 is LNHDA and CDR2 is SQIVND in the germline V gene (reference sequence). The CDR3 length is 14 residues.

This clone occurred once. The V call is TRBV5-1, the J call TRBJ2-5; 9 nucleotides line up with TRBD1. Germline CDR1 SGHRS, CDR2 YFSETQ. Unmatched junction bases numbered 5, after V lost 3 bases and J lost 2 bases. The CDR3 is 15 amino acids. The CDR3, as DNA: TGCGCCAGCAGCTCCGGACAGGGGACGCAAGAGACCCAGTACTTC. Translation: CASSSGQGTQETQYF. Variable domain in full (rest from reference TRBV5-1 and TRBJ2-5): KAGVTQTPRYLIKTRGQQVTLSCSPISGHRSVSWYQQTPGQGLQFLFEYFSETQRNKGNFPGRFSGRQFSNSRSEMNVSTLELGDSALYLCASSSGQGTQETQYFGPGTRLLVL.

The chain employs TRBV15 and TRBJ2-2; possible D gene TRBD2, 6 bases. Trimming cost V 1 base and J 3 bases, with 18 bases left between them. The CDR3 runs to 18 residues. The germline CDR1 and CDR2 sequences are LNHNV and YYDKDF (reference sequence). CDR3 sequence: CATSRVGSGKGDTGELFF. DNA of the CDR3: TGTGCCACCAGCAGAGTGGGTAGCGGAAAAGGGGACACCGGGGAGCTGTTTTTT. Filled out from reference TRBV15 and TRBJ2-2, the complete variable domain reads DAMVIQNPRYQVTQFGKPVTLSCSQTLNHNVMYWYQQKSSQAPKLLFHYYDKDFNNEADTPDNFQSRRPNTSFCFLDIRSPGLGDTAMYLCATSRVGSGKGDTGELFFGEGSRLTVL.

The J gene is TRBJ2-4, the V gene TRBV6-1; 9 bases agree with TRBD1. This CDR3 spans 15 amino acids. Germline CDR1 is MNHNS and CDR2 is SASEGT. V dropped 7 bases and J dropped 9; count of bases not matched to a gene: 13. CDR3: CASTSPQGARGIQYF. The DNA of the CDR3 is TGTGCCAGCACCTCCCCACAGGGGGCTCGTGGCATTCAGTACTTC.

V usage is TRBV4-1 and J usage is TRBJ1-2; 10 bases agree with TRBD1. V lost 1 base and J lost 5; bases outside the gene matches: 4. Germline CDR1 reads MGHRA; CDR2 reads YSYEKL. The CDR3 loop spans 15 amino acids. The CDR3 sequence: CASSQVGQGVYGYTF. The CDR3 nucleotides read TGCGCCAGCAGCCAAGTTGGACAGGGGGTGTATGGCTACACCTTC.

This clone was observed a single time. The chain couples TRBV18 to TRBJ2-5; D perhaps matches TRBD1 (6 bases). The V end lost 1 base, the J end lost 2 bases, and 11 bases lay between the germline ends. The CDR3 runs to 15 residues. Germline V gene data show CDR1 as KGHSH and CDR2 as LQKENI. In DNA, the CDR3 is TGTGCCAGCTCACCACGTAAGGGGGTACAAGAGACCCAGTACTTC. Translation: CASSPRKGVQETQYF.

In this sample, this clone turned up once. The chain combines TRBV5-1 with TRBJ2-7; TRBD1 might be the D (6 bases). Trimming stripped 0 bases from V and 0 bases from J, with 7 bases between. The CDR3 spans 14 residues. The V gene's germline CDR1 is SGHRS and CDR2 YFSETQ. CDR3 region: CASSLGQASYEQYF. CDR3 nucleotides: TGCGCCAGCAGCTTGGGACAGGCCTCCTACGAGCAGTACTTC. The complete variable domain, with remaining parts taken from reference TRBV5-1 and TRBJ2-7, reads KAGVTQTPRYLIKTRGQQVTLSCSPISGHRSVSWYQQTPGQGLQFLFEYFSETQRNKGNFPGRFSGRQFSNSRSEMNVSTLELGDSALYLCASSLGQASYEQYFGPGTRLTVT.

The gene calls are TRBV5-1 and TRBJ1-2; D ambiguous. The CDR3 runs to 13 residues. Germline V gene lookup returns CDR1 SGHRS and CDR2 YFSETQ. Trimming removed 3 bases from V and 8 bases from J, with 14 bases in between. The CDR3 protein is CASSSASVGGYTF. The CDR3 nucleotides are TGCGCCAGCAGCTCGGCTTCGGTCGGCGGCTACACCTTC.

This clone has a single count. The chain carries TRBV2 and TRBJ2-7, with D unclear. The CDR3 sequence is 14 residues long. The V end was cut by 3 bases, the J end by 3 bases, with 12 bases between. Germline V gene sequence: CDR1 SNHLY, CDR2 FYNNEI. CDR3 DNA: TGTGCCAGCAGTGACCAACAGAGAAACTACGAGCAGTACTTC. Translating gives CASSDQQRNYEQYF. The full variable domain, rest sourced from reference TRBV2 and TRBJ2-7, is EPEVTQTPSHQVTQMGQEVILRCVPISNHLYFYWYRQILGQKVEFLVSFYNNEISEKSEIFDDQFSVERPDGSNFTLKIRSTKLEDSAMYFCASSDQQRNYEQYFGPGTRLTVT.

The rearrangement joins TRBV7-3 to TRBJ2-1; D is undetermined. Germline values: CDR1 SGHTA, CDR2 FQGTGA. With 6 bases removed from V and 8 bases from J, the gap between germline ends came to 8 bases. This CDR3 comprises 11 residues. The CDR3 sequence: CASSPGDEQFF. The DNA for the CDR3 is TGTGCCAGCAGTCCTGGGGATGAGCAGTTCTTC. Complete variable domain (other parts from reference TRBV7-3 and TRBJ2-1): GAGVSQTPSNKVTEKGKYVELRCDPISGHTALYWYRQSLGQGPEFLIYFQGTGAADDSGLPNDRFFAVRPEGSVSTLKIQRTERGDSAVYLCASSPGDEQFFGPGTRLTVL.